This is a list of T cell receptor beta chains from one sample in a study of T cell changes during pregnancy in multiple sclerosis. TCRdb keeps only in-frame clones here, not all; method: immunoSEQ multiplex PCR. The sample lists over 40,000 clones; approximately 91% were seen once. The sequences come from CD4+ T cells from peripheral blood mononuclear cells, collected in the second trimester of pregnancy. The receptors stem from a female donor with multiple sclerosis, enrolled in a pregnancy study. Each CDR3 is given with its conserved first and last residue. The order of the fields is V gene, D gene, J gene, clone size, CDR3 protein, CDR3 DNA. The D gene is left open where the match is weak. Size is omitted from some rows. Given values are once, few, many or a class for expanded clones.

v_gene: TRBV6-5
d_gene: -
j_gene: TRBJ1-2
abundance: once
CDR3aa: CASKTLKDIFYGYTF
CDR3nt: TGTGCCAGCAAAACTTTAAAAGACATTTTCTATGGCTACACCTTC

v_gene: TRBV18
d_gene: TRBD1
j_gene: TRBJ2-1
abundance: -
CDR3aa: CASSQVRDRGDNEQFF
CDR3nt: TGTGCCAGCTCACAGGTCCGGGACAGGGGGGACAATGAGCAGTTCTTC

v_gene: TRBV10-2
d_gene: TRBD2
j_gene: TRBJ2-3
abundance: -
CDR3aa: CASTPSGVPSDTQYF
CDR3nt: TGCGCCAGCACCCCTAGCGGGGTACCATCAGATACGCAGTATTTT

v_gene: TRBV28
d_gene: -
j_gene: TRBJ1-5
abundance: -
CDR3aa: CASSGHRSTNQPQHF
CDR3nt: TGTGCCAGCAGTGGACACCGCAGCACCAATCAGCCCCAGCATTTT

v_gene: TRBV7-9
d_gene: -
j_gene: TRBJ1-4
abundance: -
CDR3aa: CASSTLHGAGPTNEKLFF
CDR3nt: TGTGCCAGCAGCACCCTCCATGGGGCAGGACCAACTAATGAAAAACTGTTTTTT

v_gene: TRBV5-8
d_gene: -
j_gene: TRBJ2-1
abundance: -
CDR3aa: CASSYLSSNEQFF
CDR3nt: TGTGCCAGCAGCTACCTTAGCAGCAATGAGCAGTTCTTC

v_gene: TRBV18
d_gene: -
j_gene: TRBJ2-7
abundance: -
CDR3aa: CASSPGQNKASYEQYF
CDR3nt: TGTGCCAGCTCACCGGGACAAAATAAGGCCTCCTACGAGCAGTACTTC

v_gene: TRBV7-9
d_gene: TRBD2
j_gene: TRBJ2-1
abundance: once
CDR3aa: CASSSKGLAELNEQFF
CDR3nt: TGTGCCAGCAGCTCTAAGGGACTAGCTGAACTAAATGAGCAGTTCTTC

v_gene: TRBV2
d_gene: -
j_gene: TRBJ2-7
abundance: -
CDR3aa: CASSEGTLSTYEQYF
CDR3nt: TGTGCCAGCAGTGAAGGGACACTATCGACCTACGAGCAGTACTTC

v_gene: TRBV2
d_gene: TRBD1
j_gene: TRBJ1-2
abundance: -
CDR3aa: CASSGDSSYGYTF
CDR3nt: TGTGCCAGCAGTGGGGACAGTTCTTATGGCTACACCTTC

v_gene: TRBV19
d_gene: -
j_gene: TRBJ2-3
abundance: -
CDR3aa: CASSVDREGTDTQYF
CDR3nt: TGTGCCAGTAGTGTAGACAGGGAGGGCACAGATACGCAGTATTTT

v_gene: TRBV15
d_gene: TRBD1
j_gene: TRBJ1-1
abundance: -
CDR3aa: CATSGRTGGEAFF
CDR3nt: TGTGCCACCAGCGGTCGGACAGGGGGTGAAGCTTTCTTT

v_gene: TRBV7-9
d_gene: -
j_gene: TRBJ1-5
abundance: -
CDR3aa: CASSLGQLSNQPQHF
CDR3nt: TGTGCCAGCAGCTTAGGACAGTTAAGCAATCAGCCCCAGCATTTT

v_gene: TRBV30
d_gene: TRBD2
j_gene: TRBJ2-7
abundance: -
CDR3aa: CAFGTSVYEQYF
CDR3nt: TGTGCCTTCGGGACTAGCGTATACGAGCAGTACTTC

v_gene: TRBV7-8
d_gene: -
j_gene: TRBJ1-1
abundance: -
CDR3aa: CASSFQGGDTEAFF
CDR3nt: TGTGCCAGCAGCTTTCAGGGCGGGGACACTGAAGCTTTCTTT

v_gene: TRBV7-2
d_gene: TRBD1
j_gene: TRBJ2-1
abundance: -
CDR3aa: CASSPGQGWFEQFF
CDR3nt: TGTGCCAGCAGCCCGGGACAGGGGTGGTTTGAGCAGTTCTTC

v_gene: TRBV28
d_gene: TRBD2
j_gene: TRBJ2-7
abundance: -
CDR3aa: CASSSLTSASYEQYF
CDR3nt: TGTGCCAGCAGTTCGCTAACTAGCGCCTCCTACGAGCAGTACTTC

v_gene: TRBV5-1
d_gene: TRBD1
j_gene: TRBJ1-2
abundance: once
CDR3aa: CASSLVNSGLGQADGYTF
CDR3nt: TGCGCCAGCAGCTTGGTAAACAGTGGCCTTGGACAGGCGGATGGCTACACCTTC

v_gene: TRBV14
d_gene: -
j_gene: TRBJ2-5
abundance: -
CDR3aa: CASSQGWQIQETQYF
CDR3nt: TGTGCCAGCAGCCAAGGGTGGCAGATCCAAGAGACCCAGTACTTC

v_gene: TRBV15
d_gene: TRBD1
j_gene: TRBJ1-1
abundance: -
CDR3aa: CATSRGQGSRGTEAFF
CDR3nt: TGTGCCACCAGCAGAGGACAGGGGTCCCGGGGCACTGAAGCTTTCTTT

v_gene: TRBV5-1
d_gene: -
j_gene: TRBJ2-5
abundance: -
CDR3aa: CASSPGGRETQYF
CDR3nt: TGCGCCAGCAGCCCCGGGGGGCGAGAGACCCAGTACTTC

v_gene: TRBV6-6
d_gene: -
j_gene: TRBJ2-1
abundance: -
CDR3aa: CASSPLYNEQFF
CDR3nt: TGTGCCAGCAGTCCACTATACAATGAGCAGTTCTTC

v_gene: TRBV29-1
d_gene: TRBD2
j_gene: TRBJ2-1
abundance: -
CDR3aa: CSVVPSGIYNEQFF
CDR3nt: TGCAGCGTCGTACCTAGCGGGATATACAATGAGCAGTTCTTC

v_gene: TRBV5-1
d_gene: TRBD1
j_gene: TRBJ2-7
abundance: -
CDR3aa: CASTPGQSNYEQYF
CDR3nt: TGCGCCAGCACCCCGGGACAGTCTAACTACGAGCAGTACTTC

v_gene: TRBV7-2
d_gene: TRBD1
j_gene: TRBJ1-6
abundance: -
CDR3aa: CASSRDRGGNSPLHF
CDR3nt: TGTGCCAGCAGCCGCGACAGGGGCGGGAATTCACCCCTCCACTTT

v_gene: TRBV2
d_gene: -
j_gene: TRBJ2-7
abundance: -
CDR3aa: CASSEYQIYEQYF
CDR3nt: TGTGCCAGCAGTGAATATCAGATCTACGAGCAGTACTTC

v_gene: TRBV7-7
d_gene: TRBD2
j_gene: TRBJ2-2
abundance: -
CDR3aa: CASSLSLAGNTGELFF
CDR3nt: TGTGCTAGCAGCTTAAGCCTAGCGGGGAACACCGGGGAGCTGTTTTTT

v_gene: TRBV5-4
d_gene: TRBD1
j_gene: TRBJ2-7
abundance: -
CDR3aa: CASSLGGQGSEEQYF
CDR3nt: TGTGCCAGCAGCTTGGGGGGACAGGGTTCGGAAGAGCAGTACTTC

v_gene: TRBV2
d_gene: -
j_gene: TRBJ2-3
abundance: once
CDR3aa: CASSPDRPTSTDTQYF
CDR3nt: TGTGCCAGCAGTCCCGACAGACCTACTAGCACAGATACGCAGTATTTT

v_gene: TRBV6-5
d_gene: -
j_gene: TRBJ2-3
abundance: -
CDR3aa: CASRAETDTQYF
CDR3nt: TGTGCCAGCAGGGCGGAGACAGATACGCAGTATTTT

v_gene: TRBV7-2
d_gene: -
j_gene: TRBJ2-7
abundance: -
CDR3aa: CASSLYLLPGRTTYEQYF
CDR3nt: TGTGCCAGCAGCTTATATCTCCTCCCAGGACGGACAACCTACGAGCAGTACTTC

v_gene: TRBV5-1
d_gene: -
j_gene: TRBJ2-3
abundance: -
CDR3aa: CASSWGLASMSTDTQYF
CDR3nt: TGCGCCAGCAGCTGGGGACTCGCCTCTATGAGCACAGATACGCAGTATTTT

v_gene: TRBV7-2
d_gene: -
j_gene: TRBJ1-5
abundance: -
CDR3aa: CASSREALGNQPQHF
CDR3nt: TGTGCCAGCAGCCGTGAGGCCCTGGGCAATCAGCCCCAGCATTTT

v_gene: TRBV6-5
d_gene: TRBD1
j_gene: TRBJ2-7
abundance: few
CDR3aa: CASSYLTGNEQYF
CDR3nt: TGTGCCAGCAGTTACTTGACAGGGAACGAGCAGTACTTC

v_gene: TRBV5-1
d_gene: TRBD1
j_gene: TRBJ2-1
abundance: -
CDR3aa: CASSLARGQAYNEQFF
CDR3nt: TGCGCCAGCAGCTTGGCCAGGGGGCAAGCCTACAATGAGCAGTTCTTC

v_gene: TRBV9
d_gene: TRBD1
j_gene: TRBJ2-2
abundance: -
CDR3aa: CASSVEGQGATGELFF
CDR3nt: TGTGCCAGCAGCGTAGAGGGACAGGGGGCCACCGGGGAGCTGTTTTTT

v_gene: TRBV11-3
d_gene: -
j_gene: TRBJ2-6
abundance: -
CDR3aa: CASSPSTVHGANVLTF
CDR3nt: TGTGCCAGCAGCCCGAGTACCGTGCACGGGGCCAACGTCCTGACTTTC

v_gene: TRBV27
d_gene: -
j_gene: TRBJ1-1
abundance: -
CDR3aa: CASSLSFGGEAFF
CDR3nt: TGTGCCAGCAGTTTAAGTTTTGGAGGAGAAGCTTTCTTT

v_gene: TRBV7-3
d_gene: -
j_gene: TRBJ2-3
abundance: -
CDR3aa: CASSSLSDTQYF
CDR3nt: TGTGCCAGCAGCTCGTTATCAGATACGCAGTATTTT

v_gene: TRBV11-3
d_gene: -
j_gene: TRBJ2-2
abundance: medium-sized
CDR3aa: CASSLRPPQSTGELFF
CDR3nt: TGTGCCAGCAGCTTGCGTCCGCCACAGTCCACCGGGGAGCTGTTTTTT

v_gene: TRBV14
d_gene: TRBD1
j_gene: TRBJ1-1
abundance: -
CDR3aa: CASSEDREAFF
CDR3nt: TGTGCCAGCAGCGAGGACAGGGAAGCTTTCTTT

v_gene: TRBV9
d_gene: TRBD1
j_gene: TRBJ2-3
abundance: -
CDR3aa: CASSVRDRTDTQYF
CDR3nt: TGTGCCAGCAGCGTCCGGGACAGAACAGATACGCAGTATTTT

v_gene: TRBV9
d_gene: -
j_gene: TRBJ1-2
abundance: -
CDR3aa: CASSPQGIHGYTF
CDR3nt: TGTGCCAGCAGCCCCCAGGGAATCCATGGCTACACCTTC

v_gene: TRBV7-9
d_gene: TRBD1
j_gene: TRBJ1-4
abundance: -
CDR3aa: CASSQTQGIDEKLFF
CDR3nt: TGTGCCAGCAGCCAGACACAGGGGATTGATGAAAAACTGTTTTTT

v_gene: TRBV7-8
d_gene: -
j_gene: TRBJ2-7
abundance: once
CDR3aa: CASTLPPAGKQYF
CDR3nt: TGTGCCAGCACCTTACCCCCGGCGGGGAAGCAGTACTTC

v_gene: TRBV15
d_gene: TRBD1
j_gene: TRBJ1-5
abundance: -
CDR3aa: CATSRGTELHF
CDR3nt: TGTGCCACCAGCAGGGGGACAGAGTTACATTTT

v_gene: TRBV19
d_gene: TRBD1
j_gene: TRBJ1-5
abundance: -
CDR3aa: CATTGQGILYSNQPQHF
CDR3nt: TGTGCCACGACTGGACAGGGGATACTCTATAGCAATCAGCCCCAGCATTTT

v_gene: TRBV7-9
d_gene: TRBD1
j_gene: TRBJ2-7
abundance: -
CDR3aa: CASSPQGERYEQYF
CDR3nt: TGTGCCAGCAGCCCCCAGGGGGAGCGGTACGAGCAGTACTTC

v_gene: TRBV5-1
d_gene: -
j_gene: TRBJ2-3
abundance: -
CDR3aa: CASSLGLNTDTQYF
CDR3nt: TGCGCCAGCAGCTTGGGACTAAACACAGATACGCAGTATTTT

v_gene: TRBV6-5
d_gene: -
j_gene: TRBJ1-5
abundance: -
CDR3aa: CASSYGTEDQPQHF
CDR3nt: TGTGCCAGCAGTTACGGAACAGAAGATCAGCCCCAGCATTTT

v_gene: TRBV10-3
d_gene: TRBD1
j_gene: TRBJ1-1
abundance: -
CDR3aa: CAIAVGGEATEAFF
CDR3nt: TGTGCCATCGCCGTAGGGGGCGAAGCGACTGAAGCTTTCTTT

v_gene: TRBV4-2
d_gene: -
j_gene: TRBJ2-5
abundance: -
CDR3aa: CASSASYGETQYF
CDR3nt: TGTGCCAGCAGCGCTAGCTATGGAGAGACCCAGTACTTC

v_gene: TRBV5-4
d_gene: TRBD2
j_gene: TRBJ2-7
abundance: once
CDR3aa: CASSPRGGSSYEQYF
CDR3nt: TGTGCCAGCAGCCCACGGGGCGGGAGCTCCTACGAGCAGTACTTC

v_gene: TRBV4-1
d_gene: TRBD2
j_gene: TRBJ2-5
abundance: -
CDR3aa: CASSIGTSGGAATETQYF
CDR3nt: TGCGCCAGCAGCATAGGGACTAGCGGGGGGGCCGCGACTGAGACCCAGTACTTC

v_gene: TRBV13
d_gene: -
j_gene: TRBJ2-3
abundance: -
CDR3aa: CASTLGRTDTQYF
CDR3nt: TGTGCCAGCACCTTAGGGAGGACAGATACGCAGTATTTT

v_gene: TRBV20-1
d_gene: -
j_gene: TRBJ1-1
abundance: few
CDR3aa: CSAALGAEAFF
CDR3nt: TGCAGTGCGGCCCTAGGGGCTGAAGCTTTCTTT

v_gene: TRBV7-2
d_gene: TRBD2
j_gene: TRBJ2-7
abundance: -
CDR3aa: CASSSGKGLDIYEQYF
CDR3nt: TGTGCCAGCAGCTCGGGCAAGGGACTAGATATCTACGAGCAGTACTTC

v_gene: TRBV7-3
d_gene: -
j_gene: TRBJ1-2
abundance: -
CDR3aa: CASSLTVSGYGYTF
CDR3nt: TGTGCCAGCAGCTTGACCGTCTCGGGTTATGGCTACACCTTC

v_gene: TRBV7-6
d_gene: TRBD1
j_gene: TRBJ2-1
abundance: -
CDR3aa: CASASGTGYRGISYNEQFF
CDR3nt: TGTGCCAGCGCCTCCGGGACAGGGTATCGGGGGATATCGTACAATGAGCAGTTCTTC

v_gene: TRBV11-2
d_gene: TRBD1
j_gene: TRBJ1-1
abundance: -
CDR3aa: CASSVDRVNTEAFF
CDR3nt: TGTGCCAGCAGCGTAGACAGGGTAAACACTGAAGCTTTCTTT